This TCR beta chain was retrieved from a study of T cells in Graves' hyperthyroidism and ophthalmopathy (dated by TCRdb to about 2019). Looking at the study overall: Peripheral blood was sampled at the time of initial diagnosis, prior to any treatment. The approximately 90 discovery patients were divided at random into training and test sets in a 7:3 ratio. Once sampling was done, hyperthyroidism patients were given methimazole at a starting dose of 30 mg daily, whereas ophthalmopathy patients were given high-dose intravenous methylprednisolone. The study also compared thyroid tissue and blood T-cell repertoires from about six Graves' hyperthyroidism patients. According to the paper, TCR Vbeta CDR3 sequencing was carried out on approximately 140 peripheral blood samples, which came from fewer than 50 ophthalmopathy, around 75 hyperthyroidism and about 17 progressor patients. Prospective prediction of ophthalmopathy was tested in an independent validation cohort consisting of fewer than 20 hyperthyroidism patients and 15 or so patients who later progressed to ophthalmopathy. To identify distinguishing TCR V-J signatures, a discovery cohort of some 99 patients was used, comprising 43 with Graves' ophthalmopathy and some 60 with stable Graves' hyperthyroidism.

The CDR3 runs 14 residues from the cysteine to the phenylalanine. This entry keeps only the CDR3 DNA: 42 bases, framed from base 1. V loses 2 bases, J loses 3 bases, and the germline ends lie 12 bases apart. Reading the germline V gene gives CDR1 SGHRS and CDR2 YFSETQ. This clonotype was counted many times. Its antigen target is currently unknown. No base quality values were provided; no much bigger clone lies one nucleotide off. The TCR beta CDR3 regions were amplified from the RNA transcripts. The first round of RT-PCR for the TCR CDR3 was performed with the HTBI primer set and the Qiagen OneStep RT-PCR kit. Libraries were constructed in a second round of multiplex PCR, after which size selection and purification were performed. Paired-end sequencing of the libraries was performed with 100 bp reads on an Illumina HiSeq2000. The original methods were these. SOAPnuke was used to process the raw data, throwing out any read that contained adapters or uncalled bases, had a mean Phred below 15, or lacked an exact constant-primer or identifier match. COPE v1.2.5 was used to merge the high-quality paired reads, and each unique nucleotide sequence was defined as a clonotype. MiTCR v1.1 was used to align clonotypes to the IMGT TRBV, TRBD and TRBJ reference segments. Analysis was restricted to V-J combinations with a frequency above 0.0001, which covered about 99% of repertoires. The TCS score was defined as F50 (clonal expansion) divided by E x V (chaos), with BLOSUM62-based TCRdist calculated between CDR3 peptides within each V-J. Welch's t-statistics and random forest reduced some 510 V-J features to roughly 13, which were used in a naive Bayes classifier (R e1071). Clones were called with MiXCR by TCRdb after fastp trimmed the public reads at Q25, and only in-frame beta chains were retained. Here each entry gathers all rows of one CDR3 protein and keeps the most common genes and DNA. The V and J calls, along with clone size, are taken from TCRdb and not from the paper's own processing. The sample contains hundreds of thousands of distinct CDR3 sequences, about a sixth of them found a single time. The ten biggest clones cover 11% to 15% of the sample.

What the authors observed across the whole study: During validation, the model predicted progression to ophthalmopathy a median of around 6 months ahead of onset, with just under 71% sensitivity and about 72% specificity. No statistical method was used to fix the sample size in advance, and group allocation was not hidden from the investigators. Most expanded thyroid clonotypes (frequency above 0.001) were also detected in blood, a finding suggesting that blood repertoires may reflect thyroid immune responses. A 13 V-J signature model separated ophthalmopathy from stable hyperthyroidism, with over 85% sensitivity and roughly 84% specificity in cross-validation and 80%/75% in testing.

Graves' hyperthyroidism was defined as stable when no progression to ophthalmopathy occurred over 18 months of follow-up. Hyperthyroidism patients were newly diagnosed, had a disease duration of under 2 months, and were aged 18 to 65 years. Any patient with an uncontrolled infection, another autoimmune disease, pregnancy or lactation was excluded. Diagnoses relied on clinical symptoms, serum thyroxine and TRAb, thyroid ultrasound and orbital computed tomography. Ficoll-Paque density gradient centrifugation was used to isolate PBMCs from 9.5 to 10 ml of fresh peripheral blood. Total RNA was extracted using Trizol reagent, and RNA quality was assessed on an Agilent 2100 Bioanalyzer.

The V and J genes are TRBV5-1 and TRBJ2-7; the D gene is not confidently resolved. Input material: blood. This sequence was found in a woman aged 18-35 years with Graves' hyperthyroidism. The sequenced DNA: TGCGCCAGCAGCTTCTGGTCTTACGACTACGAGCAGTACTTC. It is translated as CASSFWSYDYEQYF.